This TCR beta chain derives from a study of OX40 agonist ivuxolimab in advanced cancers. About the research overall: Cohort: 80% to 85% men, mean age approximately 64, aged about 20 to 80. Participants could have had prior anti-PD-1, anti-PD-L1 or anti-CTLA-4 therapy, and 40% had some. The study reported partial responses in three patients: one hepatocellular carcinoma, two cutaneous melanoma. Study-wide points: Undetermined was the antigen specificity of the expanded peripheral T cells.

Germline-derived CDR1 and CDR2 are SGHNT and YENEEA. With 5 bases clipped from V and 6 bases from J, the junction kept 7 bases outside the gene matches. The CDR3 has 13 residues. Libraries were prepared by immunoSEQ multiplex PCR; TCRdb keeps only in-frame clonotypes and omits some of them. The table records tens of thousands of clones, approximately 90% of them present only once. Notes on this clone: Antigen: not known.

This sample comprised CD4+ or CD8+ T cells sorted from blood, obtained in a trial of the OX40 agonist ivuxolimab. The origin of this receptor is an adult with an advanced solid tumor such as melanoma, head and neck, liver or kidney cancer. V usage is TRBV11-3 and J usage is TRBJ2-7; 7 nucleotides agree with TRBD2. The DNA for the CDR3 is TGTGCCAGCAGCCCCCGGGGGGTTGGCGAGCAGTACTTC. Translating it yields CASSPRGVGEQYF. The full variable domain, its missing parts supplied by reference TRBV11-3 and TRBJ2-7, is EAGVVQSPRYKIIEKKQPVAFWCNPISGHNTLYWYLQNLGQGPELLIRYENEEAVDDSQLPKDRFSAERLKGVDSTLKIQPAELGDSAVYLCASSPRGVGEQYFGPGTRLTVT.